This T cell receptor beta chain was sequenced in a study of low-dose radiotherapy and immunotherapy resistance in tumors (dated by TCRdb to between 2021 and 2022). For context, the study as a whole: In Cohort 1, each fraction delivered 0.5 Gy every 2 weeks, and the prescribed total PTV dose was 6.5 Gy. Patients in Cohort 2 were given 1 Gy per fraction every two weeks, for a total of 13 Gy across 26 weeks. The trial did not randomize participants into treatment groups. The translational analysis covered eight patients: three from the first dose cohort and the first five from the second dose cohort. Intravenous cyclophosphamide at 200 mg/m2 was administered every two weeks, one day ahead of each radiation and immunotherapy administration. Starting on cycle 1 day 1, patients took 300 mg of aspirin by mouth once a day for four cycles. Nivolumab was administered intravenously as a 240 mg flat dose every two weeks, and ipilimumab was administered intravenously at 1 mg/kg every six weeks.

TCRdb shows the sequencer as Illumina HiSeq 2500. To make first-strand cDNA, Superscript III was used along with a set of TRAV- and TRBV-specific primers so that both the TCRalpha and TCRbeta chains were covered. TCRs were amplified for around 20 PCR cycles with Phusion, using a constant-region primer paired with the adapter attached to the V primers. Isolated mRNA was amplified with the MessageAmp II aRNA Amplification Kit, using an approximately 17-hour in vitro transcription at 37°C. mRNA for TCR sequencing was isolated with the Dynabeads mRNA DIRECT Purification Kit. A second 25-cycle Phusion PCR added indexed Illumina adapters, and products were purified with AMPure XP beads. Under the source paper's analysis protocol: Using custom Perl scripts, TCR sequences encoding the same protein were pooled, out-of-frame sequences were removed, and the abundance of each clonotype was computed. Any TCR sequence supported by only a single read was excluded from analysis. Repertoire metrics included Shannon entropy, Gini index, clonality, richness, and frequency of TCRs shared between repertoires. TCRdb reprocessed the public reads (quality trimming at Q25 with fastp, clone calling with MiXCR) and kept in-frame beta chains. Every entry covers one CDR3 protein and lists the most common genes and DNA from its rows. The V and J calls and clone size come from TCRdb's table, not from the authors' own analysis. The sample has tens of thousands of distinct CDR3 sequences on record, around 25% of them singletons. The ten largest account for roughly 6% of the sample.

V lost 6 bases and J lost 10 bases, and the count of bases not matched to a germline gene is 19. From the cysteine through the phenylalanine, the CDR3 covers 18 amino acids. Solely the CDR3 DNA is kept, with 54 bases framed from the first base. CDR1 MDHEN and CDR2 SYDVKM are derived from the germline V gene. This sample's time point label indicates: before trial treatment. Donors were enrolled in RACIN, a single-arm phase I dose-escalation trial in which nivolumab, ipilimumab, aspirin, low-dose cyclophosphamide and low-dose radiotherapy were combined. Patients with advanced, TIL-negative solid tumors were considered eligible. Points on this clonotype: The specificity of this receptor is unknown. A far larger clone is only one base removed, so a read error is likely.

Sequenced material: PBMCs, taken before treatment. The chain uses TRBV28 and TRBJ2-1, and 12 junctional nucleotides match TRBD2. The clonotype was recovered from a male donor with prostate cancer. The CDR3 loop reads CASSSRTSGTFPLYEQFF. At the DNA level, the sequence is TGTGCCAGCAGCTCTAGGACTAGCGGGACTTTCCCGCTCTACGAGCAGTTCTTC.